Included here is one T cell receptor (beta chain) sequence, with context. These data are taken from a study of blood T cell repertoires in COVID-19. About the study: Specimens from acute and convalescent COVID-19 originated in the United States, Italy and Spain. Sources were T cells, B-cell-depleted T cells, or PBMCs; the material itself was cDNA or gDNA.

As originally analysed: Using reference gene primer amplification, nucleated cell counts were estimated. The repertoire was sequenced with immunoSEQ multiplex PCR; TCRdb's copy has only in-frame clones and lacks some. The V and J calls and clone size come from that table; D and trimming were worked out from the DNA. The table has 34,000 or so clones, more than 85% seen once; the top ten hold roughly 42%. Trimming shortened V by 0 bases and J by 1 base, and 10 bases separated the two germline ends. The CDR3 covers 16 residues. The germline gives CDR1 SGDLS, CDR2 YYNGEE. The material sequenced was peripheral blood. The V call is TRBV9, the J call TRBJ2-2; possibly TRBD2 for D (6 bases). The receptor was isolated from a man in his 60s with active or convalescent COVID-19. The CDR3 DNA is TGTGCCAGCAGCGTAGGGGGTAGCGGGAACACCGGGGAGCTGTTTTTT. It encodes CASSVGGSGNTGELFF.